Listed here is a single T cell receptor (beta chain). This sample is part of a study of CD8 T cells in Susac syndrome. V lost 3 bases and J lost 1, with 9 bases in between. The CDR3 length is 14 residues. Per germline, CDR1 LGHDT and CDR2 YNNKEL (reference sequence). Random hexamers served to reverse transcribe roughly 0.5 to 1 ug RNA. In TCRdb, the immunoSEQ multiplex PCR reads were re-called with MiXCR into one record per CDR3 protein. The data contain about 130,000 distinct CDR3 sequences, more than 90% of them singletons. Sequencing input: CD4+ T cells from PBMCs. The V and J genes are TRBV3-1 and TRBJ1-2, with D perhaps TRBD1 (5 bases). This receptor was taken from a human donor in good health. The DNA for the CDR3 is TGTGCCAGCAGCCAGACCGACAGTAACTATGGCTACACCTTC. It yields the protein CASSQTDSNYGYTF.